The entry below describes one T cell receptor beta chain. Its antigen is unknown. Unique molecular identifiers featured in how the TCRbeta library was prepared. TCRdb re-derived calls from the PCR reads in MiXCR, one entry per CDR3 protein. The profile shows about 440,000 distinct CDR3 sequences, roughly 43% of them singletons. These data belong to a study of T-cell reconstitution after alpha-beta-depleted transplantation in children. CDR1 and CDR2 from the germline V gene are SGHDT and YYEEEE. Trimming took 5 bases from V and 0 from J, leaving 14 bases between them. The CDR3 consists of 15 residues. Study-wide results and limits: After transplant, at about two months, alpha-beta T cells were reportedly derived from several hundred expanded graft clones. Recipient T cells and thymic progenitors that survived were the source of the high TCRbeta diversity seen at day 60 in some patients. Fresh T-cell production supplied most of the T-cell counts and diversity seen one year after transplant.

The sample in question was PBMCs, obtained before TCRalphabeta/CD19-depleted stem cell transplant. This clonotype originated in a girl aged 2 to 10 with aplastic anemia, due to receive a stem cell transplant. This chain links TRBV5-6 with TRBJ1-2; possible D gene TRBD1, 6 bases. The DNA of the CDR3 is TGTGCCAGCAGTAGGGGGGTCGGAGCTAACTATGGCTACACCTTC. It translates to CASSRGVGANYGYTF. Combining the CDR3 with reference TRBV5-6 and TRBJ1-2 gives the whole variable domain DAGVTQSPTHLIKTRGQQVTLRCSPKSGHDTVSWYQQALGQGPQFIFQYYEEEERQRGNFPDRFSGHQFPNYSSELNVNALLLGDSALYLCASSRGVGANYGYTFGSGTRLTVV.